These T cell receptor beta chains were read from a single sample in a study of shared clonotypes between healthy human individuals. Generated by immunoSEQ multiplex PCR, the TCRdb table keeps only in-frame clones and is missing some. Of more than 2 million clones in the sample, roughly 95% were seen once. The specimen was naive CD8+ T cells sorted from blood. All receptors come from a man between 18 and 35 years old in good health. The CDR3 runs from the conserved cysteine through the conserved F or W. A D gene is named only where the DNA matches it firmly.

v_call,j_call,d_call,cdr3_nt,cdr3_aa
TRBV11-2,TRBJ2-1,TRBD1,TGTGCCAGCAGCTCACCTAGGACAGGGCCACTCTACAATGAGCAGTTCTTC,CASSSPRTGPLYNEQFF
TRBV2,TRBJ2-7,TRBD1,TGTGCCAGCAGCCGGGGACAGGGGGCAAGGAACGAGCAGTACTTC,CASSRGQGARNEQYF
TRBV7-9,TRBJ2-1,-,TGTGCCAGCAGCTCCGCAAGAGAGGGCCACAATGAGCAGTTCTTC,CASSSAREGHNEQFF
TRBV5-6,TRBJ1-2,TRBD1,TGTGCCAGCAGCTTCCGGGACAGATACGGCTACACCTTC,CASSFRDRYGYTF
TRBV7-9,TRBJ2-5,-,TGTGCCAGCAGCCCAGCCAGGGGGGAGGCGGAGACCCAGTACTTC,CASSPARGEAETQYF
TRBV7-9,TRBJ1-4,TRBD1,TGTGCCAGCAGCCCCGCGACAGGGACGGGTGAAAAACTGTTTTTT,CASSPATGTGEKLFF
TRBV5-6,TRBJ2-7,TRBD1,TGTGCCAGCTCCCCCGGGACAGGGGCCTACGAGCAGTACTTC,CASSPGTGAYEQYF
TRBV5-1,TRBJ2-6,-,TGCGCCAGCAGCTTGGAGGATAGCTCTGGGGCCAACGTCCTGACTTTC,CASSLEDSSGANVLTF
TRBV30,TRBJ2-7,-,TGTGCCTGGAGTGCCAGAGAGGGCTCCTACGAGCAGTACTTC,CAWSAREGSYEQYF
TRBV19,TRBJ2-7,TRBD2,TGTGCCAGTAGTAGTAGCGGGAGTTACGAGCAGTACTTC,CASSSSGSYEQYF
TRBV7-6,TRBJ2-2,-,TGTGCCAGCAGCTCGCCGGCAGGTTGGGCCGGGGAGCTGTTTTTT,CASSSPAGWAGELFF
TRBV29-1,TRBJ2-3,TRBD2,TGCAGCGTTGACCCGCTAGCGGTGTACACAGATACGCAGTATTTT,CSVDPLAVYTDTQYF
TRBV15,TRBJ2-3,TRBD2,TGTGCCACCAGCAGTAGCGGGACTCGCACAGATACGCAGTATTTT,CATSSSGTRTDTQYF